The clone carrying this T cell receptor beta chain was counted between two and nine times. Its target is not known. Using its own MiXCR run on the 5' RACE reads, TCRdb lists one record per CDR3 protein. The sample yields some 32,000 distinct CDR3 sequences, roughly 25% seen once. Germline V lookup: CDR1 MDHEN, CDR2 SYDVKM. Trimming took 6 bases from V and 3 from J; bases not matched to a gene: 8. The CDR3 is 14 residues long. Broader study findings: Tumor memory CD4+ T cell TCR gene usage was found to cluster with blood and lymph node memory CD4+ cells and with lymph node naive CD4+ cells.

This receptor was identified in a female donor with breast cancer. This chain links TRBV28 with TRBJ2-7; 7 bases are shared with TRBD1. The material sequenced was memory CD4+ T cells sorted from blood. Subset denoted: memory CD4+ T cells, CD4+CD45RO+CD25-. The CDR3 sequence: CASSPLYRGYEQYF. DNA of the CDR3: TGTGCCAGCAGCCCCCTCTACAGGGGCTACGAGCAGTACTTC.